The rows below give T cell receptor beta chains drawn from one sample of a study of cytomegalovirus exposure and HLA in healthy donors. Method: immunoSEQ multiplex PCR; TCRdb's copy keeps in-frame clones and lacks some. Of over 100,000 clones listed, around 77% were seen once; the top ten hold 4% to 5%. Specimen: PBMCs. The receptors stem from a male donor in good health and CMV-seropositive. Both conserved end residues are part of each CDR3. Fields, in order: CDR3 protein, J gene, V gene.

CDR3aa: CAITTGLGGVGQYF
j_gene: TRBJ2-7
v_gene: TRBV10-3

CDR3aa: CSVAVSGTEAFF
j_gene: TRBJ1-1
v_gene: TRBV29-1

CDR3aa: CATNYDLSYEQYF
j_gene: TRBJ2-7
v_gene: TRBV10-3

CDR3aa: CASSLLDRGSYEQYF
j_gene: TRBJ2-7
v_gene: TRBV4-1

CDR3aa: CASRSSGPTDTQYF
j_gene: TRBJ2-3
v_gene: TRBV5-1

CDR3aa: CASRYRDGEQYF
j_gene: TRBJ2-7
v_gene: TRBV2

CDR3aa: CASSSWTGPSGNIQYF
j_gene: TRBJ2-4
v_gene: TRBV19

CDR3aa: CASSPPAGVYEQYF
j_gene: TRBJ2-7
v_gene: TRBV28

CDR3aa: CSVEQSTDTQYF
j_gene: TRBJ2-3
v_gene: TRBV29-1

CDR3aa: CASSPRTGDAEQYF
j_gene: TRBJ2-7
v_gene: TRBV5-4

CDR3aa: CASNRATGPSYEQYF
j_gene: TRBJ2-7
v_gene: TRBV16

CDR3aa: CASNLGGMNTEAFF
j_gene: TRBJ1-1
v_gene: TRBV9

CDR3aa: CASSLDRDRYNYGYTF
j_gene: TRBJ1-2
v_gene: TRBV5-6

CDR3aa: CASSSPDRANTGELFF
j_gene: TRBJ2-2
v_gene: TRBV7-3

CDR3aa: CASSPPMGQGTEAFF
j_gene: TRBJ1-1
v_gene: TRBV18

CDR3aa: CASSLAGSYNEQFF
j_gene: TRBJ2-1
v_gene: TRBV7-3

CDR3aa: CASSWDRGQDTQYF
j_gene: TRBJ2-3
v_gene: TRBV5-5

CDR3aa: CASSDLRENTEAFF
j_gene: TRBJ1-1
v_gene: TRBV2

CDR3aa: CASSVIDRVGTEAFF
j_gene: TRBJ1-1
v_gene: TRBV2

CDR3aa: CVSSGVADTQYF
j_gene: TRBJ2-3
v_gene: TRBV7-9

CDR3aa: CASSLVRGSYEQYF
j_gene: TRBJ2-7
v_gene: TRBV28

CDR3aa: CASSQRRFSTTSTDTQYF
j_gene: TRBJ2-3
v_gene: TRBV13

CDR3aa: CASRPGQGFDYTF
j_gene: TRBJ1-2
v_gene: TRBV5-1

CDR3aa: CSVPDSAFLNEQFF
j_gene: TRBJ2-1
v_gene: TRBV29-1

CDR3aa: CASSHDLSSYNEQFF
j_gene: TRBJ2-1
v_gene: TRBV6-5

CDR3aa: CASSQGIWGQVYGYTF
j_gene: TRBJ1-2
v_gene: TRBV14

CDR3aa: CASSGKQGANTEAFF
j_gene: TRBJ1-1
v_gene: TRBV5-4

CDR3aa: CASSGPANEKLFF
j_gene: TRBJ1-4
v_gene: TRBV7-2